Each of the 10 T cell receptor beta chains below was sequenced from the same sample in a study of CD8 T cells in Susac syndrome. RNA totalling roughly 0.45 to 1 ug underwent reverse transcription with random hexamers. TCRdb reanalysed the immunoSEQ multiplex PCR reads using MiXCR and keeps one entry per CDR3 protein. The sample contains around 130,000 distinct CDR3 sequences, approximately 94% of which appear only once. Sequences were obtained from CD4+ T cells from PBMCs. Source of these receptors: a human donor with multiple sclerosis.

The chain is built from TRBV9 and TRBJ2-1; possible D gene TRBD2, 6 bases. The CDR3 is 13 amino acids. The germline CDR1 and CDR2 sequences are SGDLS and YYNGEE. Between the trimmed V and J ends, which lost 4 bases and 6 bases, there was a span of 11 bases. The CDR3 DNA is TGTGCCAGCAGCCCGGGAGTTATCAATGAGCAGTTCTTC. It specifies CASSPGVINEQFF.

In its sample, this clonotype was seen once. The CDR3 reads CSALSGGSYNEQFF. The CDR3 DNA follows: TGCAGTGCACTGTCGGGGGGCTCCTACAATGAGCAGTTCTTC. The V gene is TRBV20-1, the J gene TRBJ2-1; the match to TRBD2 covers 7 bases. The CDR3 totals 14 residues. Trimming at V came to 6 bases and at J to 0 bases, leaving 5 bases not matched to a gene. The V gene's germline CDR1 is DFQATT and CDR2 SNEGSKA (reference sequence).

The chain combines TRBV12-3 or TRBV12-4 with TRBJ1-2, with D maybe TRBD1 (6 bases). CDR3 length equals 13 residues. V lost 4 bases, J lost 6 bases, and 12 bases lay in between. This CDR3 reads CASSSGGADGYTF. DNA for the CDR3: TGTGCCAGCAGTTCGGGGGGCGCGGATGGCTACACCTTC.

This chain links TRBV6-5 with TRBJ1-1; D gene unclear. V was trimmed by 0 bases and J by 1 base, leaving 6 bases between them. This CDR3 is 14 amino acids long. In germline, CDR1 is MNHEY, CDR2 SVGAGI. The CDR3 spells CASSYSPGNTEAFF. Here the CDR3 DNA reads TGTGCCAGCAGTTACTCACCGGGGAACACTGAAGCTTTCTTT.

The chain joins TRBV28 to TRBJ2-6; D gene unclear. Per germline, CDR1 MDHEN and CDR2 SYDVKM. Trimming cost V 5 bases and J 2 bases, with 10 bases left between them. CDR3 size: 15 residues. The CDR3 spells CASSPRQPGANVLTF. As DNA, the CDR3 is TGTGCCAGCAGTCCCCGGCAGCCTGGGGCCAACGTCCTGACTTTC.

The DNA for the CDR3 is TGTGCCAGTAGTATCAAGGGGGGGGACTATGGCTACACCTTC. Its protein product is CASSIKGGDYGYTF. The chain carries TRBV19 and TRBJ1-2, with D perhaps TRBD1 (6 bases). V gave up 3 bases and J gave up 3 bases, with 11 bases separating them. Germline-derived CDR1 and CDR2 are LNHDA and SQIVND (reference sequence). The CDR3 extends over 14 amino acids. Based on the CDR3 plus reference TRBV19 and TRBJ1-2, the full variable domain is DGGITQSPKYLFRKEGQNVTLSCEQNLNHDAMYWYRQDPGQGLRLIYYSQIVNDFQKGDIAEGYSVSREKKESFPLTVTSAQKNPTAFYLCASSIKGGDYGYTFGSGTRLTVV.

The gene calls are TRBV4-1 and TRBJ2-3; D may be TRBD2 (5 bases). This CDR3 has 16 residues. Germline V lookup: CDR1 MGHRA, CDR2 YSYEKL. V gave up 0 bases and J gave up 5 bases, with 15 bases separating them. The CDR3, as DNA: TGCGCCAGCAGCCAAGATCCGGTCCCGGCGGGAGATACGCAGTATTTT. Translated: CASSQDPVPAGDTQYF.

In this sample, this clonotype turned up once. The J gene is TRBJ2-2, the V gene TRBV7-6; D call uncertain. Germline CDR1 SGHVS, CDR2 FNYEAQ. Trimming removed 4 bases at V and 0 bases at J, with 6 bases between. CDR3 length: 14 amino acids. CDR3 DNA: TGTGCCAGCAGCTCCCCTGCGAACACCGGGGAGCTGTTTTTT. It codes for CASSSPANTGELFF.

The chain employs TRBV27 and TRBJ2-7; D uncertain. CDR1 is MNHEY, CDR2 SMNVEV, per germline (reference sequence). The CDR3 is 14 amino acids. V lost 7 bases and J 3 bases, leaving 16 bases between the germline ends. CDR3: CASTPGFASYEQYF. CDR3 sequence (DNA): TGTGCCAGCACTCCCGGGTTTGCGAGCTACGAGCAGTACTTC.

The chain couples TRBV2 to TRBJ2-5; 10 positions agree with TRBD1. CDR3 length: 17 residues. Germline CDR1 reads SNHLY; CDR2 reads FYNNEI. The trim removed 6 bases at V and 0 bases at J, leaving 10 bases unmatched. The CDR3 spells CASRPGQGRPNQETQYF. The CDR3 DNA follows: TGTGCCAGCAGGCCGGGACAGGGGCGCCCCAACCAAGAGACCCAGTACTTC.